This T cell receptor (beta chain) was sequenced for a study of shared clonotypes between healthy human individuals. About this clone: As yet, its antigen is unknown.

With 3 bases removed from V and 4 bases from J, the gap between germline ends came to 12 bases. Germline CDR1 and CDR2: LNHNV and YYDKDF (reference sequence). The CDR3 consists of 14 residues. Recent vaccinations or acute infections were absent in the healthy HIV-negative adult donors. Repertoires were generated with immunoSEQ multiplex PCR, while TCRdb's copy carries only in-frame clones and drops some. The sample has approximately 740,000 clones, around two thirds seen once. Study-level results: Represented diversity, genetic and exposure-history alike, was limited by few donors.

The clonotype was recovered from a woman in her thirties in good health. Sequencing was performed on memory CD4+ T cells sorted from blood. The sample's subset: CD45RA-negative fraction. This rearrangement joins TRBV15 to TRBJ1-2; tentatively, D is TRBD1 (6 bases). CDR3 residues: CATSSYREAYGYTF. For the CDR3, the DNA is TGTGCCACCAGCAGCTACAGGGAGGCCTATGGCTACACCTTC. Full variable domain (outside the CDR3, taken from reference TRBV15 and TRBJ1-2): DAMVIQNPRYQVTQFGKPVTLSCSQTLNHNVMYWYQQKSSQAPKLLFHYYDKDFNNEADTPDNFQSRRPNTSFCFLDIRSPGLGDTAMYLCATSSYREAYGYTFGSGTRLTVV.